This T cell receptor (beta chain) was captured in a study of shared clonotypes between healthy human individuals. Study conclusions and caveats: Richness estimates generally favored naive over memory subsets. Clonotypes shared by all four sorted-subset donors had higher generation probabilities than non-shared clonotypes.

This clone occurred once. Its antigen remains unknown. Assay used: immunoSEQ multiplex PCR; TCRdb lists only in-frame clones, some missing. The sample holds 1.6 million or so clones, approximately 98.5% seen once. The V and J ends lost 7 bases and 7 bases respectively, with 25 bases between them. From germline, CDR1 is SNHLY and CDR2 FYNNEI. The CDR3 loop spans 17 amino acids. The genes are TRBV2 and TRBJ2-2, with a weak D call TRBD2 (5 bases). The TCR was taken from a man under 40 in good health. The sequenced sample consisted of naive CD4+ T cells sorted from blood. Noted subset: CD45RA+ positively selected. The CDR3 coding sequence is TGTGCCAGCACGGCCTACTTCTCCGGAGGAACTATCGGGGAGCTGTTTTTT. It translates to CASTAYFSGGTIGELFF.